The TCR beta chain under discussion was sequenced for a study of regulatory T cells in long-lasting Graves disease. Study context: To qualify as persistent, Graves' disease required over 5 years of antithyroid drugs with positive TSH receptor antibodies.

The time point was: persistent/refractory GD, antithyroid drugs over 5 years with positive TRAb. The TCR library used RNA extracted from PBMCs. Study-wide results and limits: Those with persistent disease had in common more public clonotypes (2,741) than new patients (more than 900).

The table lists this clonotype with a few counts. As yet, its antigen is unknown. The junction departs from the called germline gene at one end, perhaps through a read error. The CDR3 covers 11 residues. The germline V gene has CDR1 MNHNS and CDR2 SASEGT. The TCR beta library used iRepertoire HTBI primers with Arm-PCR amplification of CDR3. As originally analysed: The samples included approximately 60 TRBV and some 15 TRBJ segments. TCRdb itself ran the multiplex PCR reads through MiXCR, one entry per CDR3 protein. TCRdb assigned the V and J calls; the authors' analysis was not used. Counted here are roughly 450,000 distinct CDR3 sequences, about a fifth occurring once; the ten biggest clones make up 7.8%.

The origin of this receptor is a female donor with Graves disease. Sequenced here: peripheral blood mononuclear cells (PBMCs), sampled when the disease was refractory, from a patient treated with antithyroid drugs. J is TRBJ1-5 and V is TRBV6-1; D gene unclear. Written as DNA, the CDR3 is TGTGCCAGCAGGGAAGGCCAGCCCCAGCATTTT. Amino acid sequence: CASREGQPQHF.